These 20 T cell receptor beta chains share one sample of origin, sequenced in a study of cytomegalovirus exposure and HLA in healthy donors. The PCR employed 60 Vbeta primers together with 13 Jbeta primers. The protocol was immunoSEQ multiplex PCR, while the TCRdb copy is restricted to in-frame clones and leaves out a portion. The table has around 63,000 clones, roughly 80% seen once; the top ten hold about 2.9%. Sequenced sample: PBMCs. The receptors here all came from a woman aged 25 to 45 in good health and CMV-seronegative.

This rearrangement joins TRBV29-1 to TRBJ2-5, with a possible D match to TRBD1 (5 bases). In germline, CDR1 is SQVTM, CDR2 ANQGSEA. The CDR3 is 13 amino acids. The V end was cut by 6 bases, the J end by 0 bases, with 11 bases between. CDR3 DNA: TGCAGCGTCAGAAGGGGTGACCAAGAGACCCAGTACTTC. It is translated as CSVRRGDQETQYF.

This chain uses TRBV19 with TRBJ1-5, with unresolved D. The CDR3 is 13 residues long. The germline CDR1 and CDR2 sequences are LNHDA and SQIVND (reference sequence). V was trimmed by 7 bases and J by 4 bases, leaving 11 bases between them. For the CDR3, the DNA is TGTGCCAGTAACTGGGCTGGTAATCAGCCCCAGCATTTT. Translated: CASNWAGNQPQHF.

V is TRBV30 and J is TRBJ2-5, with 8 bases that match TRBD2. V was pared by 7 bases and J by 0 bases, with 22 bases of the junction left unmatched. Per the germline V gene, CDR1 is GTSNPN and CDR2 is SVGIG (reference sequence). The CDR3 contains 19 residues. Here the CDR3 DNA reads TGTGCCTCAAACCCCCTCGGGCCAGCGGGGGCCCCGAACCAAGAGACCCAGTACTTC. Protein product: CASNPLGPAGAPNQETQYF.

V and J are TRBV19 and TRBJ1-6; TRBD1 is a possible D gene (6 bases). Trimming shortened V by 6 bases and J by 6 bases, and 15 bases separated the two germline ends. Germline V lookup: CDR1 LNHDA, CDR2 SQIVND (reference sequence). The CDR3 spans 15 residues. As DNA, the CDR3 is TGTGCCAGTAGCCCATTCACAGGGTTTAATTCACCCCTCCACTTT. Encoded protein: CASSPFTGFNSPLHF. The whole variable domain, filled in from reference TRBV19 and TRBJ1-6, reads DGGITQSPKYLFRKEGQNVTLSCEQNLNHDAMYWYRQDPGQGLRLIYYSQIVNDFQKGDIAEGYSVSREKKESFPLTVTSAQKNPTAFYLCASSPFTGFNSPLHFGNGTRLTVT.

The chain uses TRBV5-1 and TRBJ2-2; the D gene is possibly TRBD2 (5 bases). The CDR3 extends over 15 amino acids. Germline V CDR1 and CDR2: SGHRS, YFSETQ. The germline V and J ends were trimmed by 5 bases and 13 bases, with 24 bases remaining between them. CDR3: CASSGTRGTPGPLFF. CDR3 nucleotide sequence: TGCGCCAGCAGTGGAACCCGGGGAACTCCCGGTCCGCTGTTTTTT.

The V call is TRBV5-6, the J call TRBJ2-7; possible D gene TRBD2, 5 bases. Germline lookup yields CDR1 SGHDT and CDR2 YYEEEE. The length of the CDR3 is 13 residues. The V gene lost 6 bases and the J gene lost 7 bases, with 17 bases spanning the gap. CDR3 region: CASIRTGFGEQYF. For the CDR3, the DNA is TGTGCCAGCATCCGAACGGGGTTCGGGGAGCAGTACTTC.

The J gene is TRBJ1-1, the V gene TRBV7-2; perhaps TRBD1 as D (5 bases). Deletions cut 4 bases from V and 0 bases from J, with 15 bases between. The CDR3 is made up of 16 amino acids. Germline CDR1 SGHTA, CDR2 FQGNSA. The CDR3 loop is CASSSQPGAMNTEAFF. The CDR3 DNA is TGTGCCAGCAGCTCCCAACCTGGGGCAATGAACACTGAAGCTTTCTTT.

The chain uses TRBV11-3 and TRBJ1-1, with 7 bases identical to TRBD1. The CDR3 contains 15 residues. Germline loops: CDR1 SGHNT, CDR2 YENEEA. Unmatched junction bases numbered 9, after V lost 5 bases and J lost 3 bases. The CDR3 region has the DNA TGTGCCAGCAGCGCCTCCCCGACAGGGCACACTGAAGCTTTCTTT. Translating gives CASSASPTGHTEAFF.

This rearrangement joins TRBV5-4 to TRBJ2-2; D is unresolved. V was trimmed by 1 base and J by 7 bases, leaving 5 bases between them. Germline V CDR1 and CDR2: SGHNT, YYREEE (reference sequence). This CDR3 has 12 amino acids. CDR3 coding DNA: TGTGCCAGCAGCTTGACCAGCGGGGAGCTGTTTTTT. It codes for CASSLTSGELFF.

The CDR3 DNA reads TGTGCCAGCATGAAGGGCGGCAGGGGGGTTCAAGAGACCCAGTACTTC. Its protein product is CASMKGGRGVQETQYF. This rearrangement joins TRBV14 to TRBJ2-5, with TRBD1 as a possible D gene (7 bases). V was pared by 7 bases and J by 2 bases, with 20 bases between. From germline, CDR1 is SGHDN and CDR2 FVKESK. This CDR3 region has 16 residues.

The chain couples TRBV5-1 to TRBJ2-5, with 10 bases fitting TRBD2. Looked up from germline, CDR1 is SGHRS and CDR2 is YFSETQ. This CDR3 region has 14 residues. With V trimmed by 1 base and J by 13 bases, 10 bases remained unmatched. The CDR3 loop is CASSLRSSGGAPYF. CDR3 sequence (DNA): TGCGCCAGCAGCTTGCGCTCCAGCGGGGGGGCCCCGTACTTC.

This clone was seen a single time. The chain is built from TRBV19 and TRBJ1-1; 7 bases align to TRBD1. This CDR3 comprises 13 residues. V gave up 2 bases and J gave up 5 bases; unmatched junction bases: 2. Germline V CDR1 and CDR2: LNHDA, SQIVND (reference sequence). CDR3 sequence (DNA): TGTGCCAGTAGTATACTACAGGGGACTGAAGCTTTCTTT. Amino acid sequence: CASSILQGTEAFF.

This rearrangement joins TRBV7-6 to TRBJ1-3; D unclear. This CDR3 contains 16 residues. V was trimmed by 2 bases and J by 0 bases, leaving 11 bases between them. Germline CDR1 and CDR2: SGHVS and FNYEAQ. The chain's CDR3 is CASSLSGRGSGNTIYF. CDR3 DNA sequence: TGTGCCAGCAGCTTAAGCGGTCGGGGCTCTGGAAACACCATATATTTT.

Only one count was recorded for this clone. V and J are TRBV28 and TRBJ1-4; TRBD1 matches at 10 bases. The CDR3 spans 16 residues. CDR1 and CDR2 from the germline V gene are MDHEN and SYDVKM. V gave up 5 bases and J gave up 7 bases; unmatched junction bases: 10. The CDR3, as DNA: TGTGCCAGCAGTCGGTCGGGAGGGACAGGGGTTGAAAAACTGTTTTTT. Translated: CASSRSGGTGVEKLFF. Full variable domain (rest looked up from reference TRBV28 and TRBJ1-4): DVKVTQSSRYLVKRTGEKVFLECVQDMDHENMFWYRQDPGLGLRLIYFSYDVKMKEKGDIPEGYSVSREKKERFSLILESASTNQTSMYLCASSRSGGTGVEKLFFGSGTQLSVL.

The chain has TRBV20-1 and TRBJ1-2, with D hard to call. Germline V gives CDR1 DFQATT, CDR2 SNEGSKA (reference sequence). The V end lost 5 bases, the J end lost 12 bases, and 16 bases lay between the germline ends. The CDR3 is made up of 11 amino acids. CDR3 sequence: CSAGVIIGDTF. The CDR3 DNA reads as TGCAGTGCTGGCGTAATAATTGGAGACACCTTC.

The chain carries TRBV19 and TRBJ2-1; weak D call: TRBD2 (6 bases). The germline gives CDR1 LNHDA, CDR2 SQIVND (reference sequence). V dropped 3 bases and J dropped 0 bases, with 15 bases sitting between them. The CDR3 contains 17 residues. CDR3 loop: CASSIRLLASSYNEQFF. The CDR3, as DNA: TGTGCCAGTAGTATCCGTCTCCTAGCGAGCTCCTACAATGAGCAGTTCTTC.

This clone came up once. This rearrangement joins TRBV7-9 to TRBJ1-2; possible D gene TRBD1, 5 bases. Looked up from germline, CDR1 is SEHNR and CDR2 is FQNEAQ (reference sequence). This CDR3 has 15 residues. The V end lost 1 base, the J end lost 1 base, and 10 bases lay between the germline ends. CDR3 protein: CASSLVHRNNYGYTF. For the CDR3, the DNA is TGTGCCAGCAGCTTAGTGCACAGGAATAACTATGGCTACACCTTC.

The J gene is TRBJ2-6, the V gene TRBV5-1, with 9 bases lining up with TRBD1. CDR1 SGHRS and CDR2 YFSETQ come from the germline V gene. With V trimmed by 4 bases and J by 3 bases, 5 bases remained unmatched. The CDR3 covers 16 residues. CDR3 in DNA: TGCGCCAGCAGCCCCGGACAGGGGAGTGGGGCCAACGTCCTGACTTTC. This gives the protein CASSPGQGSGANVLTF.

This sequence joins TRBV2 and TRBJ2-7; 9 bases map to TRBD2. The CDR3 totals 14 residues. Trimming took 3 bases from V and 2 from J; bases not matched to a gene: 2. Germline CDR1 and CDR2: SNHLY and FYNNEI. CDR3 amino acids: CASSEASGAYEQYF. In DNA form, the CDR3 reads TGTGCCAGCAGTGAGGCTAGCGGGGCCTACGAGCAGTACTTC.

The V call is TRBV19, the J call TRBJ2-5, with 9 nucleotides matching TRBD1. In germline, CDR1 is LNHDA, CDR2 SQIVND (reference sequence). CDR3 size: 16 residues. Germline trimming cut 3 bases from V and 5 bases from J; bases unmatched to any gene: 10. The CDR3 is CASSIGDRAGEETQYF. The CDR3 DNA sequence: TGTGCCAGTAGTATCGGGGACAGGGCAGGAGAGGAGACCCAGTACTTC.